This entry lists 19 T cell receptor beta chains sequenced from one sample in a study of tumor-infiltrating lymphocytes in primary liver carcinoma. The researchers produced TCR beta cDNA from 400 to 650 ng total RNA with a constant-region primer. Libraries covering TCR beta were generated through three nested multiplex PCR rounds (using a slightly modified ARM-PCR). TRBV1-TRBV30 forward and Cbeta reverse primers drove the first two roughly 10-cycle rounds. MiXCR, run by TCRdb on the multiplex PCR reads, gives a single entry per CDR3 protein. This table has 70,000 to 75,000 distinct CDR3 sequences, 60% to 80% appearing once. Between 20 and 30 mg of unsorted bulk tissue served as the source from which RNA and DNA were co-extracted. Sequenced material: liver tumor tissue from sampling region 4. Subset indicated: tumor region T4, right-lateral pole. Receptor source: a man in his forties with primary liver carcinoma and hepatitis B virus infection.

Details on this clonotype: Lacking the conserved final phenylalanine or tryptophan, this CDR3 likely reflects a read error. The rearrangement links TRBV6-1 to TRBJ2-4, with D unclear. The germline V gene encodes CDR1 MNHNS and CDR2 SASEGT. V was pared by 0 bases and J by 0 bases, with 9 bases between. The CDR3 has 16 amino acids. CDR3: CASSEARALAKNIQYS. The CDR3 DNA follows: TGTGCCAGCAGTGAAGCGCGAGCGCTAGCCAAAAACATTCAGTACTCC.

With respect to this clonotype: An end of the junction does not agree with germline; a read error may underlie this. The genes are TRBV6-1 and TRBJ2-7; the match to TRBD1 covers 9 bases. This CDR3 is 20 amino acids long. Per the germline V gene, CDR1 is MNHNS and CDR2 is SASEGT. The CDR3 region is CASSVGVPGQGGWSSYEQYF. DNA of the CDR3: TGTGCCAGCAGTGTAGGGGTTCCGGGACAGGGAGGATGGAGCTCCTACGAACAGTACTTC.

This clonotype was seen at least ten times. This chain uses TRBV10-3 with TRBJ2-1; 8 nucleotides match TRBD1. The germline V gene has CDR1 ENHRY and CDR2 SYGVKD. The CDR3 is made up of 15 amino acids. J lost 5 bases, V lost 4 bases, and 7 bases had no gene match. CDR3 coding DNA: TGTGCCATCAGTGGCAGGGGGCACTCTAACAATGAGCAGTTCTTC. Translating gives CAISGRGHSNNEQFF.

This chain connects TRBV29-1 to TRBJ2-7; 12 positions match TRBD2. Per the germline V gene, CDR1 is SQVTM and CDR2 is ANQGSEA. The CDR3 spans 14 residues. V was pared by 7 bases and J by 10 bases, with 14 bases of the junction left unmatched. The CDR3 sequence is CSARTGLAGGDQYF. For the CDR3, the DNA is TGCAGCGCACGGACGGGACTAGCGGGCGGGGACCAGTACTTC.

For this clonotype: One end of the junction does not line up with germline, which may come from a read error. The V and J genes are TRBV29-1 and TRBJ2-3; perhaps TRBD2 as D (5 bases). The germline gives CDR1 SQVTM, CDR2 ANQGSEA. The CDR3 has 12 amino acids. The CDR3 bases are TGCAGGGTTACGGCTAGCATAGATACGCGGTATTTT. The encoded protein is CRVTASIDTRYF.

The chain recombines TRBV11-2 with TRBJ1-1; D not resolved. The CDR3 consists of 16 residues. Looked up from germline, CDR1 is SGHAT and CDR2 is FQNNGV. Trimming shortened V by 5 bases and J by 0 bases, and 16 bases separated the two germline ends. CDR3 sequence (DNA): TGTGCCAGCAGCCCTTTACCGGTCACCATGAACACTGAAGCTTTCTTT. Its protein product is CASSPLPVTMNTEAFF.

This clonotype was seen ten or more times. The CDR3 DNA sequence: TGCAGCGTAACGGACAGGGGGCACACTGAAGCTTTCTTT. This gives the protein CSVTDRGHTEAFF. The chain is built from TRBV29-1 and TRBJ1-1, with TRBD1 matching over 11 bases. CDR1 and CDR2 from the germline V gene are SQVTM and ANQGSEA. The CDR3 sequence is 13 residues long. V was pared by 6 bases and J by 3 bases, with 3 bases of the junction left unmatched.

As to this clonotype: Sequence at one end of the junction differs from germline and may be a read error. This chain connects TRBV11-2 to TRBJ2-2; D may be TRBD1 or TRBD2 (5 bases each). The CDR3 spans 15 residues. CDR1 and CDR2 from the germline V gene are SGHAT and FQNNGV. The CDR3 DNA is TGTGCCAGCAGCCTACTCGGGGCGGACACCTGGGAGCTGTTTTTT. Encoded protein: CASSLLGADTWELFF.

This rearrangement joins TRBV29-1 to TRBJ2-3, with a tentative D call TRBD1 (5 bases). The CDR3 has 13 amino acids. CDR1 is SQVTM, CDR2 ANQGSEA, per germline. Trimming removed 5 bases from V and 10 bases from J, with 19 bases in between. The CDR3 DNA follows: TGCAGCGTTAAGACAAGGGGTACGGATGCGCAGTATTTT. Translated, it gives CSVKTRGTDAQYF.

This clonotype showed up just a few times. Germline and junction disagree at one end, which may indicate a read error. CDR3 loop: CASSPGTGGLTGGLFF. CDR3 DNA sequence: TGTGCCAGTAGCCCCGGGACAGGGGGTCTCACCGGGGGGCTGTTTTTT. This chain joins TRBV19 and TRBJ2-2; 11 bases line up with TRBD1. The CDR3 has 16 amino acids. CDR1 and CDR2 from the germline V gene are LNHDA and SQIVND (reference sequence).

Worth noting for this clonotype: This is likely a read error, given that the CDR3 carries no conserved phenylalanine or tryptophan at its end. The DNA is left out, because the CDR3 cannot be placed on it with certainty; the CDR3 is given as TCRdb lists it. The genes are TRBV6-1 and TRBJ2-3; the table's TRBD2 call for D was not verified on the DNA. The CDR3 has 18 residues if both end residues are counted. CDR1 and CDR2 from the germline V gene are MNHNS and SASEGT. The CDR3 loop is CASSEPASGPYSTDTQHS.

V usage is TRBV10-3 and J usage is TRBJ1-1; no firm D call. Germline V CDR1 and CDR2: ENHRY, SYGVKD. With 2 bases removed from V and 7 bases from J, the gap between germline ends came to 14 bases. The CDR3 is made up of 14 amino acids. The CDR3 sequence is CAISEVGEPDEAFF. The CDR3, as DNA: TGTGCCATCAGTGAGGTCGGGGAGCCCGATGAAGCTTTCTTT.

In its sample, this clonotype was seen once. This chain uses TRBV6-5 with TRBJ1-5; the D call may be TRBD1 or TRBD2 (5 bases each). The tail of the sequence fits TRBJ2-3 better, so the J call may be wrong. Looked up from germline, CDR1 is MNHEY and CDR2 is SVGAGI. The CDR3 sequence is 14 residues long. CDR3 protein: CASSSGRGNQPQYF. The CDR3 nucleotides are TGTGCCAGCAGTTCTGGACGGGGCAATCAGCCCCAGTATTTT.

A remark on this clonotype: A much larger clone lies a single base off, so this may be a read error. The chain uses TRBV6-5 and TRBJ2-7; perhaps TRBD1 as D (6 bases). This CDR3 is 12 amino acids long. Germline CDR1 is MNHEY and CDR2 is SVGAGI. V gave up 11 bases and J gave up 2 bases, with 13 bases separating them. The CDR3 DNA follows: TGTGCCGGCAACTCAGGGGCCTACGAGCAGTACTTC. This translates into CAGNSGAYEQYF.

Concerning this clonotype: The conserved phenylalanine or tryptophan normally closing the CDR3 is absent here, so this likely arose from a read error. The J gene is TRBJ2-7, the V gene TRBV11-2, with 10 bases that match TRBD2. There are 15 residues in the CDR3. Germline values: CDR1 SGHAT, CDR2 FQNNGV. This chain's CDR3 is CASSALTSGSYKQYL. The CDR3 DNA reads TGTGCCAGCAGTGCCTTGACTAGCGGGTCCTACAAGCAGTACTTA.

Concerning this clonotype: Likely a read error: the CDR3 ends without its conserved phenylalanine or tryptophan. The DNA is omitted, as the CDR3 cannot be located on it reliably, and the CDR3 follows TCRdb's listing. CDR3 protein: CSVEVASGSYEEYL. The gene calls are TRBV29-1 and TRBJ2-7; the tabulated D call, TRBD2, remains unverified against the DNA. From germline, CDR1 is SQVTM and CDR2 ANQGSEA. The CDR3 is 14 amino acids in total, end residues counted.

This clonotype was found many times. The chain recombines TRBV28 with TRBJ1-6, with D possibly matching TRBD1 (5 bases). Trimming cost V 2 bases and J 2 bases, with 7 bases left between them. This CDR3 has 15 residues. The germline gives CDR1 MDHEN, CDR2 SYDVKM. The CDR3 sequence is CASSLEGTYNSPLHF. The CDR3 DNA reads TGTGCCAGCAGTTTAGAGGGGACCTATAATTCACCCCTCCACTTT.

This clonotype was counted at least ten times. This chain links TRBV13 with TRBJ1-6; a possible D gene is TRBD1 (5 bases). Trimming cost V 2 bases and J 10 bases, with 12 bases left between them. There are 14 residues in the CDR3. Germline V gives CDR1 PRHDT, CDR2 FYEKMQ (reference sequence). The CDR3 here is CASSLHARGSPLHF. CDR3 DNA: TGTGCCAGCAGCTTACACGCGAGGGGATCACCCCTCCACTTT.

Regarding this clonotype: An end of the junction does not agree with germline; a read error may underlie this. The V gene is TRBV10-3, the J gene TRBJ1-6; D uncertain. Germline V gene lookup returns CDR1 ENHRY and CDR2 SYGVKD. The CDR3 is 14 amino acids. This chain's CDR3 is CVINPGRYNSPLHF. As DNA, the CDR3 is TGTGTCATCAACCCGGGCCGCTATAATTCACCCCTCCACTTT.